The 3 T cell receptor beta chains below all came from one sample that was sequenced in a study of graft-versus-host responses after intestinal transplantation. Antigens for these TCRs are unknown. Sequencing was performed with immunoSEQ multiplex PCR; in TCRdb, only in-frame clones are kept and a portion is missing. The sample consists of just over 95,000 clones, 80% to 95% of them appearing once. The sequencing used unstimulated CD4+ T cells sorted from spleen or lymph node cells, collected before intestinal transplant. The receptor source for this set is a human donor who received an intestinal transplant.

This clone was counted only a few times. The sample contains more than one DNA sequence encoding this CDR3. The V call is TRBV14, the J call TRBJ2-1, with 13 nucleotides matching TRBD2. Germline V CDR1 and CDR2: SGHDN, FVKESK. Trimming removed 6 bases from V and 9 bases from J; junction bases left unmatched: 14. The CDR3 covers 17 residues. Written as DNA, the CDR3 is TGTGCCAGCAGTCTATTTAGACTAGCGGGGGGCGTCGGTGAGCAGTTCTTC. Protein product: CASSLFRLAGGVGEQFF.

This sequence joins TRBV6-1 and TRBJ2-7; TRBD1 matches 8 bases. V lost 4 bases, J lost 0 bases, and 11 bases stayed unmatched. Germline loops: CDR1 MNHNS, CDR2 SASEGT. The CDR3 loop spans 17 amino acids. CDR3 protein: CASSGILTGASSYEQYF. CDR3 nucleotide sequence: TGTGCCAGCAGTGGCATCCTGACAGGGGCAAGCTCCTACGAGCAGTACTTC.

The chain joins TRBV6-1 to TRBJ1-2; weak D call: TRBD1 (6 bases). Per germline, CDR1 MNHNS and CDR2 SASEGT. Trimming took 5 bases from V and 6 from J, leaving 19 bases between them. The CDR3 is 15 amino acids. CDR3 protein: CASSFYREGNDGYTF. The CDR3 coding sequence is TGTGCCAGCAGTTTTTACAGGGAAGGGAACGATGGCTACACCTTC.